The 6 T cell receptor beta chains reported below all come from one sample, sequenced in a study of T cells after yellow fever vaccination. TCRdb reprocessed the 5' RACE reads with MiXCR, giving one entry per CDR3 protein. The sample has 250,000 or so distinct CDR3 sequences, more than 3.5% seen once. Here the sequenced sample was PBMCs, taken 15 days after the yellow fever booster vaccination. These receptor sequences come from a man between 18 and 35 years old who received the YFV17D yellow fever vaccine.

This clonotype was detected ten times or more. The CDR3 is CASSQGAGQLTSGNTIYF. The CDR3 DNA is TGCGCCAGCAGCCAAGGAGCTGGACAGCTAACCTCTGGAAACACCATATATTTT. The rearrangement uses TRBV4-3 and TRBJ1-3; D might be TRBD1 (6 bases). The CDR3 consists of 18 residues. Trimming removed 1 base at V and 0 bases at J, with 16 bases between. Germline values: CDR1 LGHNA, CDR2 YSLEER.

This clonotype was seen ten or more times. V and J are TRBV4-3 and TRBJ1-5; TRBD1 is a possible D gene (5 bases). Deletions cut 3 bases from V and 2 bases from J, with 11 bases between. Germline V gives CDR1 LGHNA, CDR2 YSLEER. The CDR3 sequence is 15 residues long. CDR3 sequence (DNA): TGCGCCAGCAGCCAGGGCCTGGGGGGCAATCAGCCCCAGCATTTT. Its protein is CASSQGLGGNQPQHF.

This clonotype was detected many times. The V and J genes are TRBV7-2 and TRBJ2-5; 9 bases are shared with TRBD2. Per the germline V gene, CDR1 is SGHTA and CDR2 is FQGNSA. Unmatched junction bases numbered 4, after V lost 1 base and J lost 1 base. The CDR3 is made up of 16 amino acids. CDR3 loop: CASSLGARGGQETQYF. For the CDR3, the DNA is TGTGCCAGCAGCTTAGGGGCGCGGGGGGGCCAAGAGACCCAGTACTTC. Full variable domain (outside the CDR3, taken from reference TRBV7-2 and TRBJ2-5): GAGVSQSPSNKVTEKGKDVELRCDPISGHTALYWYRQSLGQGLEFLIYFQGNSAPDKSGLPSDRFSAERTGGSVSTLTIQRTQQEDSAVYLCASSLGARGGQETQYFGPGTRLLVL.

DNA of the CDR3: TGTGCCAGCAGTCGGGAGAATCAGGGACCCAATTCACCCCTCCACTTT. Protein sequence: CASSRENQGPNSPLHF. V usage is TRBV7-9 and J usage is TRBJ1-6; D possibly corresponds to TRBD1 (5 bases). The V end lost 6 bases, the J end lost 7 bases, and 19 bases lay between the germline ends. The V gene's germline CDR1 is SEHNR and CDR2 FQNEAQ (reference sequence). The CDR3 runs to 16 residues.

This clonotype has a count of ten or more. The chain combines TRBV6-2 or TRBV6-3 with TRBJ2-7; the D gene is possibly TRBD1 (6 bases). V shed 6 bases and J shed 0 bases, with 12 bases lying between them. Germline V gene sequence: CDR1 MNHEY, CDR2 SVGEGT. The CDR3 loop spans 14 amino acids. CDR3 amino acids: CASRRQAASYEQYV. The DNA for the CDR3 is TGTGCCAGCAGGAGACAGGCGGCCTCCTACGAGCAGTACGTC.

The J gene is TRBJ1-1, the V gene TRBV20-1, with TRBD1 as a possible D gene (6 bases). Trimming shortened V by 0 bases and J by 6 bases, and 20 bases separated the two germline ends. This CDR3 spans 16 amino acids. Germline V gives CDR1 DFQATT, CDR2 SNEGSKA (reference sequence). The CDR3 loop is CSAREWGAGAQSEAFF. Here the CDR3 DNA reads TGCAGTGCTAGAGAGTGGGGGGCAGGGGCCCAATCTGAAGCTTTCTTT.